This TCR beta chain was sequenced in a study of CD8 T cells in Susac syndrome. The RNA input was about 0.5 to 1 ug, and it was reverse transcribed with random hexamers. TCRdb passed the immunoSEQ multiplex PCR reads through MiXCR, listing each CDR3 protein once. The data show about 170,000 distinct CDR3 sequences, roughly 92% seen once. This CDR3 has 13 amino acids. V was shortened by 3 bases and J by 5 bases, with 11 bases between the two germline ends. Per germline, CDR1 GTSNPN and CDR2 SVGIG (reference sequence). The source is a human donor with multiple sclerosis. V and J are TRBV30 and TRBJ1-5; TRBD1 is a possible D gene (6 bases). Specimen: CD4+ T cells from PBMCs. The CDR3 coding sequence is TGTGCCTGGAGACAGGGTCGGGATCAGCCCCAGCATTTT. Translated: CAWRQGRDQPQHF.